Below, 14 T cell receptor beta chains from the same sample are listed, as sequenced in a study of identical twins. TCRdb processed the 5' RACE reads anew with MiXCR; each CDR3 protein has one entry. Among 650,000 to 800,000 distinct CDR3 sequences listed, roughly 8% were seen once. The same specimen was also included in a second study, on yellow fever vaccine responses in identical twins.

The sequenced material came from PBMCs. The receptor source for this set is a woman aged 18-29 years in good health.

This clonotype was observed many times. The chain employs TRBV4-3 and TRBJ2-1, with D possibly being TRBD1 (5 bases). V lost 4 bases to trimming and J lost 0 bases, with 10 bases between them. Germline CDR1 is LGHNA and CDR2 is YSLEER. The CDR3 runs 15 residues. The CDR3 coding sequence is TGCGCCAGCAGCCCAGGGATAGCCTCCTACAATGAGCAGTTCTTC. It specifies CASSPGIASYNEQFF.

Many counts were recorded for this clonotype. The chain uses TRBV27 and TRBJ2-7, with 9 nucleotides matching TRBD1. The CDR3 has 15 residues. The V gene's germline CDR1 is MNHEY and CDR2 SMNVEV (reference sequence). Unmatched junction bases numbered 5, after V lost 5 bases and J lost 0 bases. The CDR3 coding sequence is TGTGCCAGCAGTGTTCACAGGGGGCCCTCCTACGAGCAGTACTTC. Encoded protein: CASSVHRGPSYEQYF.

This clonotype was seen at least ten times. The rearrangement uses TRBV5-1 and TRBJ2-7; 7 bases match TRBD1. The CDR3 consists of 16 residues. V lost 4 bases, J lost 1 base, and 11 bases stayed unmatched. CDR1 and CDR2 from the germline V gene are SGHRS and YFSETQ. CDR3 in DNA: TGCGCCAGCAGCCCCGTGGACAGGACTGGTTCCTACGAGCAGTACTTC. It is translated as CASSPVDRTGSYEQYF. Variable domain in full (rest from reference TRBV5-1 and TRBJ2-7): KAGVTQTPRYLIKTRGQQVTLSCSPISGHRSVSWYQQTPGQGLQFLFEYFSETQRNKGNFPGRFSGRQFSNSRSEMNVSTLELGDSALYLCASSPVDRTGSYEQYFGPGTRLTVT.

There are a few counts of this clonotype. This chain joins TRBV7-2 and TRBJ2-6; 7 bases are shared with TRBD1. Germline lookup yields CDR1 SGHTA and CDR2 FQGNSA. V was clipped by 4 bases and J by 2 bases; unmatched bases: 8. This CDR3 has 17 residues. CDR3 nucleotide sequence: TGTGCCAGCAGCTCCCGTAAAGGGGGCACTGGGGCCAACGTCCTGACTTTC. This translates into CASSSRKGGTGANVLTF.

This clonotype occurred a few times. CDR3 coding DNA: TGTGCCAGCAGCTTAGACGGCCAGGGTCAGCCCCAGCATTTT. This encodes CASSLDGQGQPQHF. The rearrangement links TRBV11-1 to TRBJ1-5, with a possible D match to TRBD1 (5 bases). V shed 1 base and J shed 6 bases, with 10 bases lying between them. Per germline, CDR1 SGHAT and CDR2 FQDESV (reference sequence). The CDR3 consists of 14 residues.

Ten or more counts support this clonotype. CDR3 residues: CASSQDSIQPQHF. The CDR3 DNA reads as TGTGCCAGCAGCCAAGATTCGATTCAGCCCCAGCATTTT. The chain combines TRBV14 with TRBJ1-5; D remains unclear. Germline V gene data show CDR1 as SGHDN and CDR2 as FVKESK. The length of the CDR3 is 13 residues. V dropped 0 bases and J dropped 6 bases, with 6 bases sitting between them.

The CDR3 loop is CASSQVSANTGELFF. DNA for the CDR3: TGTGCCAGCAGCCAAGTCTCCGCGAACACCGGGGAGCTGTTTTTT. The V gene is TRBV14, the J gene TRBJ2-2; D ambiguous. In germline, CDR1 is SGHDN, CDR2 FVKESK. The CDR3 has 15 amino acids. V shed 1 base and J shed 0 bases, with 6 bases lying between them.

This clonotype was observed many times. The CDR3 sequence: CASSTDRGLSYEQYF. Written as DNA, the CDR3 is TGCGCCAGCAGCACCGACAGGGGTTTATCCTACGAGCAGTACTTC. The J gene is TRBJ2-7, the V gene TRBV5-1; 8 nucleotides match TRBD1. Trimming at V came to 4 bases and at J to 1 base, leaving 7 bases not matched to a gene. The CDR3 extends over 15 amino acids. CDR1 and CDR2 from the germline V gene are SGHRS and YFSETQ.

J is TRBJ2-5 and V is TRBV28; 7 nucleotides match TRBD2. The CDR3 loop spans 14 amino acids. With 6 bases clipped from V and 4 bases from J, the junction kept 8 bases outside the gene matches. CDR1 MDHEN and CDR2 SYDVKM come from the germline V gene. CDR3 in amino acids: CASSIPGLRETQYF. Written as DNA, the CDR3 is TGTGCCAGCAGCATCCCGGGACTACGAGAGACCCAGTACTTC.

The J gene is TRBJ2-3, the V gene TRBV9; D tentatively reads TRBD1 or TRBD2 (5 bases each). This CDR3 spans 16 amino acids. Germline CDR1 is SGDLS and CDR2 is YYNGEE. Deletions cut 0 bases from V and 5 bases from J, with 16 bases between. CDR3: CASSVDESGPIDTQYF. The DNA of the CDR3 is TGTGCCAGCAGCGTAGATGAATCGGGACCCATAGATACGCAGTATTTT.

This CDR3 reads CAISSRVSTDTQYF. The CDR3 bases are TGTGCCATCAGTAGCAGGGTTAGCACAGATACGCAGTATTTT. The V gene is TRBV10-3, the J gene TRBJ2-3; D may be TRBD1 (5 bases). This CDR3 has 14 amino acids. Germline lookup yields CDR1 ENHRY and CDR2 SYGVKD. V shed 5 bases and J shed 0 bases, with 9 bases lying between them.

This chain connects TRBV3-1 to TRBJ1-3; D remains unclear. Germline V gives CDR1 LGHDT, CDR2 YNNKEL (reference sequence). The length of the CDR3 is 11 residues. Trimming took 3 bases from V and 5 from J, leaving 2 bases between them. In DNA form, the CDR3 reads TGTGCCAGCAGCCAGAGAAACACCATATATTTT. This translates into CASSQRNTIYF.

This clonotype was counted a few times. The V gene is TRBV7-2, the J gene TRBJ1-6, with D unresolved. The V end lost 1 base, the J end lost 6 bases, and 10 bases lay between the germline ends. CDR1 is SGHTA and CDR2 is FQGNSA in the germline V gene. The CDR3 has 15 amino acids. Written as DNA, the CDR3 is TGTGCCAGCAGCTTAGTTGGGTCACGTAATTCACCCCTCCACTTT. This encodes CASSLVGSRNSPLHF.

The sample holds a few counts of this clonotype. The genes are TRBV24-1 and TRBJ2-3; tentative D call: TRBD2 (6 bases). Trimming shortened V by 2 bases and J by 7 bases, and 6 bases separated the two germline ends. The germline V gene encodes CDR1 KGHDR and CDR2 SFDVKD. The CDR3 extends over 12 amino acids. The DNA of the CDR3 is TGTGCCACCAGTGATTGGGACTATACGCAGTATTTT. Protein: CATSDWDYTQYF.